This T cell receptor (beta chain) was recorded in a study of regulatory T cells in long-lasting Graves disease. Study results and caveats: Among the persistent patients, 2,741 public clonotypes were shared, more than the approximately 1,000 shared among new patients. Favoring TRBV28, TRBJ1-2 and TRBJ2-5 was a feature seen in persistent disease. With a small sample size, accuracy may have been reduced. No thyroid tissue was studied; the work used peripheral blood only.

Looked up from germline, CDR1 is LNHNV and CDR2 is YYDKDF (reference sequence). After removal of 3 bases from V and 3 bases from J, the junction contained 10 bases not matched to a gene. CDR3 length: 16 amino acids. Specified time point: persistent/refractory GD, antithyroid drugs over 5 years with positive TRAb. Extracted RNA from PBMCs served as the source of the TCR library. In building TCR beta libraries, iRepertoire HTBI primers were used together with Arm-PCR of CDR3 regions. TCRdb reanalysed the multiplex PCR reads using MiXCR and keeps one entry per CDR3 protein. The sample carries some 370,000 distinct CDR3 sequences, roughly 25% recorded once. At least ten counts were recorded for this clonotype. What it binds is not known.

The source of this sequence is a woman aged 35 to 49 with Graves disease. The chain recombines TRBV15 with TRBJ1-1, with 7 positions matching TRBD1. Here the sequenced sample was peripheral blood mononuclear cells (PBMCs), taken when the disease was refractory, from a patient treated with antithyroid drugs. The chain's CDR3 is CATSRDRCLTDTEAFF. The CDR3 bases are TGTGCCACCAGCAGGGACAGGTGCTTGACGGACACTGAAGCTTTCTTT.